A selection of T cell receptor beta chains follows, all from one sample in a study of CD8 T cells in Susac syndrome. TCRdb reanalysed the immunoSEQ multiplex PCR reads using MiXCR and keeps one entry per CDR3 protein. The sample contains some 190,000 distinct CDR3 sequences, just under 95% of which appear only once. Sequenced: CD4+ T cells from PBMCs. All receptors come from a human donor in good health. The CDR3 runs from the conserved cysteine through the conserved F or W. Fields, in order: V gene, clone size, J gene, D gene, CDR3 DNA, CDR3 protein. A D gene is named only where the DNA matches it firmly. The size of a clone is reported for some rows only, either as once, few or many, or as a class for expanded clones.

v_call: TRBV5-1; clone_size: -; j_call: TRBJ2-1; d_call: -; cdr3_nt: TGCGCCAGCAGCTCCTGGACGGTTTTAGATGAGCAGTTCTTC; cdr3_aa: CASSSWTVLDEQFF
v_call: TRBV3-1; clone_size: -; j_call: TRBJ1-2; d_call: -; cdr3_nt: TGTGCCAGCAGCCCTCCCGGGACCTCCTATGGCTACACCTTC; cdr3_aa: CASSPPGTSYGYTF
v_call: TRBV4-3; clone_size: -; j_call: TRBJ2-2; d_call: -; cdr3_nt: TGCGCCAGCAGCCAAGAGTATCCGGCGTCCGGGGAGCTGTTTTTT; cdr3_aa: CASSQEYPASGELFF
v_call: TRBV4-3; clone_size: -; j_call: TRBJ2-3; d_call: TRBD2; cdr3_nt: TGCGCCAGCAGCCAGAGGGGACTAGCCGGGTATACGCAGTATTTT; cdr3_aa: CASSQRGLAGYTQYF
v_call: TRBV7-9; clone_size: -; j_call: TRBJ1-1; d_call: -; cdr3_nt: TGTGCCAGCAGCTTAGAAGCCCGTGAAGCTTTCTTT; cdr3_aa: CASSLEAREAFF
v_call: TRBV28; clone_size: -; j_call: TRBJ2-5; d_call: -; cdr3_nt: TGTGCCAGCAGTTTGGGCAGTGGGGGGGAGACCCAGTACTTC; cdr3_aa: CASSLGSGGETQYF
v_call: TRBV7-8; clone_size: -; j_call: TRBJ2-5; d_call: -; cdr3_nt: TGTGCCAGCAGCCCCGGGAGACTTTACCAAGAGACCCAGTACTTC; cdr3_aa: CASSPGRLYQETQYF
v_call: TRBV4-3; clone_size: -; j_call: TRBJ2-4; d_call: TRBD2; cdr3_nt: TGCGCCAGCAGCCAAGATTTACTAGCGGGGACTTTAGCCAAAAACATTCAGTACTTC; cdr3_aa: CASSQDLLAGTLAKNIQYF
v_call: TRBV14; clone_size: -; j_call: TRBJ1-4; d_call: -; cdr3_nt: TGTGCCAGCAGCCACCACGAAAAACTGTTTTTT; cdr3_aa: CASSHHEKLFF
v_call: TRBV27; clone_size: -; j_call: TRBJ2-7; d_call: -; cdr3_nt: TGTGCCAGCAGTTCCGCAGTACATGTGAGGGTAAGCGAGCAGTACTTC; cdr3_aa: CASSSAVHVRVSEQYF
v_call: TRBV20-1; clone_size: few; j_call: TRBJ2-7; d_call: TRBD2; cdr3_nt: TGCAGTGCCCCCCAGCGGGAGAATCTAAACGAGCAGTACTTC; cdr3_aa: CSAPQRENLNEQYF
v_call: TRBV12-3/TRBV12-4; clone_size: once; j_call: TRBJ1-1; d_call: -; cdr3_nt: TGTGCCAGCAGAACCGGCGTTTGGACTGAAGCTTTCTTT; cdr3_aa: CASRTGVWTEAFF
v_call: TRBV20-1; clone_size: -; j_call: TRBJ1-2; d_call: -; cdr3_nt: TGCAGTGCCTGGCCAAAGACAGACCCGGGAGAGGTATATGGCTACACCTTC; cdr3_aa: CSAWPKTDPGEVYGYTF
v_call: TRBV20-1; clone_size: once; j_call: TRBJ1-5; d_call: TRBD1; cdr3_nt: TGCAGTGCTAGAGGTAGGACAGGTAGCAATCAGCCCCAGCATTTT; cdr3_aa: CSARGRTGSNQPQHF
v_call: TRBV30; clone_size: -; j_call: TRBJ2-7; d_call: -; cdr3_nt: TGTGCCTGGAGTGTACGTCTATACGCCTACGAGCAGTACTTC; cdr3_aa: CAWSVRLYAYEQYF
v_call: TRBV6-6; clone_size: -; j_call: TRBJ2-1; d_call: -; cdr3_nt: TGTGCCAGCAGTTATACGGGACGGGGTAACAATGAGCAGTTCTTC; cdr3_aa: CASSYTGRGNNEQFF
v_call: TRBV2; clone_size: -; j_call: TRBJ2-7; d_call: -; cdr3_nt: TGTGCCAGCAACAGGGCCTACGAGCAGTACTTC; cdr3_aa: CASNRAYEQYF
v_call: TRBV20-1; clone_size: -; j_call: TRBJ2-1; d_call: -; cdr3_nt: TGCAGTGCTCCCCAGGGGCAAGGCTACAATGAGCAGTTCTTC; cdr3_aa: CSAPQGQGYNEQFF
v_call: TRBV7-8; clone_size: once; j_call: TRBJ2-2; d_call: -; cdr3_nt: TGTGCCAGCAGCTTAGTGACCCAACCGGGGAGGGAGCTGTTTTTT; cdr3_aa: CASSLVTQPGRELFF
v_call: TRBV7-8; clone_size: -; j_call: TRBJ2-7; d_call: TRBD1; cdr3_nt: TGTGCCAGCAGCTTGTACCAGGGGGCGGGTCTCGAGCAGTACTTC; cdr3_aa: CASSLYQGAGLEQYF
v_call: TRBV30; clone_size: -; j_call: TRBJ2-7; d_call: -; cdr3_nt: TGTGCTTTGAAACAGAGTGGTTACGAGCAGTACTTC; cdr3_aa: CALKQSGYEQYF
v_call: TRBV20-1; clone_size: -; j_call: TRBJ2-1; d_call: TRBD2; cdr3_nt: TGCAGTGCGCAGACTAGCGGCCTTGGTGAGCAGTTCTTC; cdr3_aa: CSAQTSGLGEQFF